The TCR beta chain described here comes from a study of graft-versus-host responses after intestinal transplantation. Study outcomes and limitations: Circulating GvH clone levels at their peak were associated with HvG declines (early post-transplant). High graft-versus-host to host-versus-graft clonal ratios were seen in allografts of patients with graft-donor T cell macrochimerism.

For this clone: Antigen specificity is unknown. The same CDR3 arises from other DNA sequences in this sample as well.

Profiling relied on immunoSEQ multiplex PCR, and the TCRdb table lists in-frame clones only, not all of them. The sample carries 60,000 or so clones, under 95% recorded once. Germline V CDR1 and CDR2: LNHDA, SQIVND (reference sequence). This CDR3 is built from 15 residues. Trimming left V 1 base short and J 6 bases short, with 13 bases between. The sample consisted of PBMCs, taken roughly 120 days after intestinal transplantation. The V call is TRBV19, the J call TRBJ2-1; D may be TRBD2 (7 bases). The TCR sequence derives from a human patient who received an intestinal transplant, so some T cells may come from the graft donor. The CDR3 here is CASSIGLGGGNEQFF. The CDR3 bases are TGTGCCAGTAGTATAGGACTAGGGGGGGGCAATGAGCAGTTCTTC.